This TCR beta chain stems from a study of T cells in Graves' hyperthyroidism and ophthalmopathy. Study-wide background: Upon initial diagnosis and before any treatment, peripheral blood was collected. Study-wide results and caveats: The model made its ophthalmopathy prediction, and onset followed a median approximately 7 months later. By a 13 V-J model, ophthalmopathy was set apart from stable hyperthyroidism. Blood held most thyroid clonotypes expanded above 0.001 frequency.

Amplification of TCR beta CDR3 regions used RNA as the template. First-round RT-PCR of the TCR CDR3 relied on the HTBI primer set. Via MiXCR, TCRdb re-called the multiplex PCR reads, giving one row per CDR3 protein. The table shows under 450,000 distinct CDR3 sequences, with 13% occurring only once. This CDR3 comprises 12 residues. CDR1 is MGHDK and CDR2 is SYGVNS in the germline V gene. Trimming removed 4 bases at V and 13 bases at J, with 11 bases between. Remarks on this clonotype: Its antigen is not identified.

Specimen: blood. This sequence joins TRBV25-1 and TRBJ1-6; D remains unclear. The receptor was derived from a man aged 30 to 45 with Graves' hyperthyroidism that later progressed to Graves' ophthalmopathy. The CDR3 region is CASSVGPTPLHF. In DNA, the CDR3 is TGTGCCAGCAGTGTCGGCCCAACGCCCCTCCACTTT.